The next 3 T cell receptor beta chains were all read from a single sample in a study of cytomegalovirus exposure and HLA in healthy donors. Primers for the PCR totalled 60 Vbeta and 13 Jbeta. The method was immunoSEQ multiplex PCR; TCRdb's version includes in-frame clones alone and lacks a portion of them. Found here are roughly 120,000 clones, 75% to 85% of them singletons; the top ten hold 3% to 4%. The specimen sequenced was PBMCs. These receptors were obtained from a male donor in good health and CMV-seronegative.

The rearrangement uses TRBV5-4 and TRBJ1-6; 8 bases align to TRBD1. V was pared by 0 bases and J by 2 bases, with 7 bases of the junction left unmatched. This CDR3 has 18 amino acids. Germline V gives CDR1 SGHNT, CDR2 YYREEE (reference sequence). The CDR3 DNA sequence: TGTGCCAGCAGCTTGGAGAAAGGGACAGGCGCCTATAATTCACCCCTCCACTTT. This codes for CASSLEKGTGAYNSPLHF. Based on the CDR3 plus reference TRBV5-4 and TRBJ1-6, the full variable domain is ETGVTQSPTHLIKTRGQQVTLRCSSQSGHNTVSWYQQALGQGPQFIFQYYREEENGRGNFPPRFSGLQFPNYSSELNVNALELDDSALYLCASSLEKGTGAYNSPLHFGNGTRLTVT.

This clone has a single count. V usage is TRBV6-1 and J usage is TRBJ2-3, with a weak D call TRBD2 (5 bases). With 5 bases removed from V and 1 base from J, the gap between germline ends came to 13 bases. CDR1 is MNHNS, CDR2 SASEGT, per germline. This CDR3 has 15 residues. CDR3 in DNA: TGTGCCAGCAGTCCGCTTCACGGGGGCACAGATACGCAGTATTTT. This sequence encodes CASSPLHGGTDTQYF.

The CDR3 DNA reads as TGCGCCAGCAGCACACACGGACAGGGGGCGCGGTGGGATACTGAAGCTTTCTTT. This translates into CASSTHGQGARWDTEAFF. This rearrangement joins TRBV5-1 to TRBJ1-1; 11 bases align to TRBD1. Losses at the gene ends were 4 bases for V and 5 bases for J; bases not matched to a gene: 16. CDR1 is SGHRS, CDR2 YFSETQ, per germline. The CDR3 is 18 residues long.